Below, 19 T cell receptor beta chains from the same sample are listed, as sequenced in a study of OX40 agonist ivuxolimab in advanced cancers. The data were produced by immunoSEQ multiplex PCR, yet TCRdb's version contains in-frame clones alone and is incomplete. The sample records fewer than 35,000 clones, 90% to 95% being singletons. Sequences were derived from CD4+ or CD8+ T cells sorted from blood, sampled in a trial of the OX40 agonist ivuxolimab. The receptor set was obtained from an adult with an advanced solid tumor such as melanoma, head and neck, liver or kidney cancer.

This clone was found a few times. The V call is TRBV7-8, the J call TRBJ2-7; TRBD1 aligns across 7 bases. Trimming took 4 bases from V and 0 from J; bases not matched to a gene: 6. The germline gives CDR1 SGHVS, CDR2 FQNEAQ. The CDR3 spans 15 residues. Here the CDR3 DNA reads TGTGCCAGCAGCTCTAAACAGGGGCCCTCCTACGAGCAGTACTTC. This codes for CASSSKQGPSYEQYF. Looking up the rest from reference TRBV7-8 and TRBJ2-7 gives the full variable domain: GAGVSQSPRYKVAKRGQDVALRCDPISGHVSLFWYQQALGQGPEFLTYFQNEAQLDKSGLPSDRFFAERPEGSVSTLKIQRTQQEDSAVYLCASSSKQGPSYEQYFGPGTRLTVT.

CDR3 DNA sequence: TGTGCCAGCACCCAACGGGCCAGGGGAGTGCAGCCCCAGCATTTT. This encodes CASTQRARGVQPQHF. The V and J genes are TRBV28 and TRBJ1-5; tentative D call: TRBD1 (6 bases). This CDR3 comprises 15 residues. The V gene's germline CDR1 is MDHEN and CDR2 SYDVKM. Trimming removed 7 bases at V and 7 bases at J, with 20 bases between.

The V gene is TRBV4-1, the J gene TRBJ2-7; D might be TRBD2 (5 bases). V was clipped by 0 bases and J by 1 base, with 7 bases between them. The CDR3 has 14 amino acids. Germline CDR1 and CDR2: MGHRA and YSYEKL. CDR3 sequence (DNA): TGCGCCAGCAGCCAAGATCCGGGATCCTACGAGCAGTACGTC. This gives the protein CASSQDPGSYEQYV.

The V call is TRBV2, the J call TRBJ2-5; 8 positions match TRBD2. Germline values: CDR1 SNHLY, CDR2 FYNNEI. V lost 5 bases to trimming and J lost 3 bases; unmatched junction nucleotides: 8. CDR3 length: 15 amino acids. The CDR3 sequence: CASSPWTSQEETQYF. The CDR3 DNA is TGTGCCAGCAGTCCGTGGACTAGCCAGGAAGAGACCCAGTACTTC.

The chain has TRBV7-3 and TRBJ2-3; the match to TRBD2 covers 8 bases. Germline V gene data show CDR1 as SGHTA and CDR2 as FQGTGA. V was pared by 5 bases and J by 3 bases, with 16 bases of the junction left unmatched. The CDR3 runs 18 residues. The CDR3 nucleotides read TGTGCCAGCAGCCAAAGCGGCGTTAGCGGGAAGAGTACAGATACGCAGTATTTT. Encoded protein: CASSQSGVSGKSTDTQYF.

This clone was seen a single time. V usage is TRBV28 and J usage is TRBJ2-5, with 10 bases fitting TRBD1. This CDR3 is built from 18 residues. Germline V gene data show CDR1 as MDHEN and CDR2 as SYDVKM. The V segment lost 8 bases and the J segment 4 bases; nucleotides outside the gene matches: 19. The CDR3 DNA is TGTGCCAGCTCCACAATGGGGGGGTGGGACAGGGGTCCAGAGACCCAGTACTTC. Translated, it gives CASSTMGGWDRGPETQYF. The variable domain in full, completed from reference TRBV28 and TRBJ2-5, reads DVKVTQSSRYLVKRTGEKVFLECVQDMDHENMFWYRQDPGLGLRLIYFSYDVKMKEKGDIPEGYSVSREKKERFSLILESASTNQTSMYLCASSTMGGWDRGPETQYFGPGTRLLVL.

This chain links TRBV29-1 with TRBJ2-3, with a weak D call TRBD1 (6 bases). Germline CDR1 is SQVTM and CDR2 is ANQGSEA. The CDR3 is made up of 16 amino acids. The V end lost 4 bases, the J end lost 6 bases, and 23 bases lay between the germline ends. CDR3 sequence: CSVVTRGSRSLDTQYF. For the CDR3, the DNA is TGCAGCGTTGTCACTAGGGGGTCCCGAAGCTTGGATACGCAGTATTTT.

The V gene is TRBV7-9, the J gene TRBJ2-2; D perhaps matches TRBD1 (6 bases). V was cut by 3 bases and J by 2 bases, with 10 bases left in between. This CDR3 comprises 15 residues. In germline, CDR1 is SEHNR, CDR2 FQNEAQ (reference sequence). As DNA, the CDR3 is TGTGCCAGCAGCTTTCAGGGGTCCAACACCGGGGAGCTGTTTTTT. This sequence encodes CASSFQGSNTGELFF. Looking up the rest from reference TRBV7-9 and TRBJ2-2 gives the full variable domain: DTGVSQNPRHKITKRGQNVTFRCDPISEHNRLYWYRQTLGQGPEFLTYFQNEAQLEKSRLLSDRFSAERPKGSFSTLEIQRTEQGDSAMYLCASSFQGSNTGELFFGEGSRLTVL.

This clone occurred once. The junction departs from the called germline gene at one end, perhaps through a read error. The CDR3 coding sequence is TGTGCCAGCGAAGGCCAATCCTCCAATGAGCAGTTCTTC. Translation gives CASEGQSSNEQFF. The V and J genes are TRBV2 and TRBJ2-1; no definite D call. The CDR3 runs 13 residues. Germline V gene lookup returns CDR1 SNHLY and CDR2 FYNNEI.

The chain couples TRBV28 to TRBJ2-1; 9 nucleotides agree with TRBD1. Trimming at V came to 8 bases and at J to 8 bases, leaving 13 bases not matched to a gene. The CDR3 extends over 15 amino acids. The V gene's germline CDR1 is MDHEN and CDR2 SYDVKM. CDR3 sequence (DNA): TGTGCCAGCGAGCCGGGACAGGGCATTTTCGATGAGCAGTTCTTC. Translation gives CASEPGQGIFDEQFF.

The CDR3 DNA reads as TGTGCCAGCAGCCCCGCGGGAGCTCGGGATACGCAGTATTTT. Protein sequence: CASSPAGARDTQYF. The chain uses TRBV2 and TRBJ2-3; 7 bases map to TRBD2. The CDR3 runs 14 residues. CDR1 is SNHLY, CDR2 FYNNEI, per germline. With 6 bases clipped from V and 6 bases from J, the junction kept 9 bases outside the gene matches.

The rearrangement links TRBV27 to TRBJ2-1; TRBD2 is a possible D gene (7 bases). The V gene's germline CDR1 is MNHEY and CDR2 SMNVEV (reference sequence). The length of the CDR3 is 16 residues. The V and J ends lost 5 bases and 0 bases respectively, with 14 bases between them. CDR3 nucleotide sequence: TGTGCCAGCAGTGGACAGCGGGGAAGCTCCTACAATGAGCAGTTCTTC. Encoded protein: CASSGQRGSSYNEQFF.

The chain combines TRBV27 with TRBJ1-2; TRBD1 might be the D (6 bases). CDR3 length equals 14 residues. V was clipped by 1 base and J by 4 bases, with 10 bases between them. CDR1 is MNHEY and CDR2 is SMNVEV in the germline V gene (reference sequence). CDR3 nucleotide sequence: TGTGCCAGCAGTTTATTAGGGGGGAGCTATGGCTACACCTTC. Translated: CASSLLGGSYGYTF.

The chain joins TRBV5-8 to TRBJ1-1, with 12 bases lining up with TRBD1. With V trimmed by 10 bases and J by 6 bases, 7 bases remained unmatched. CDR1 is SGHTS and CDR2 is YDEGEE in the germline V gene. There are 13 residues in the CDR3. The CDR3 coding sequence is TGTGCCGGGGACAGGGGGCTTGGTGCTGAAGCTTTCTTT. This translates into CAGDRGLGAEAFF.

This clone was seen only once. The rearrangement joins TRBV7-3 to TRBJ2-2, with D unresolved. Germline CDR1 is SGHTA and CDR2 is FQGTGA. Trimming took off 5 bases at V and 5 bases at J, with 9 bases between the two ends. There are 13 residues in the CDR3. The CDR3 sequence is CASSPTVTGELFF. CDR3 DNA sequence: TGTGCCAGCAGCCCAACAGTGACCGGGGAGCTGTTTTTT.

CDR3 sequence reads: CASSFDRYNQPQHF. CDR3 sequence (DNA): TGTGCCAGCAGTTTCGACAGATACAATCAGCCCCAGCATTTT. V gene TRBV28 combines with J gene TRBJ1-5; TRBD1 might be the D (5 bases). This CDR3 is built from 14 residues. Germline loops: CDR1 MDHEN, CDR2 SYDVKM. Trimming pared 3 bases from V and 3 bases from J, leaving 9 bases between.

The chain recombines TRBV5-6 with TRBJ2-1, with 12 bases matching TRBD2. Germline assignment: CDR1 SGHDT and CDR2 YYEEEE. The length of the CDR3 is 18 residues. Trimming removed 4 bases from V and 1 base from J; junction bases left unmatched: 9. CDR3 loop: CASSDGTSGYLSYNEQFF. The CDR3 region has the DNA TGTGCCAGCAGCGACGGGACTAGCGGGTATCTTTCCTACAATGAGCAGTTCTTC. Combining the CDR3 with reference TRBV5-6 and TRBJ2-1 gives the whole variable domain DAGVTQSPTHLIKTRGQQVTLRCSPKSGHDTVSWYQQALGQGPQFIFQYYEEEERQRGNFPDRFSGHQFPNYSSELNVNALLLGDSALYLCASSDGTSGYLSYNEQFFGPGTRLTVL.

This chain connects TRBV28 to TRBJ1-4; D might be TRBD1 (5 bases). V dropped 5 bases and J dropped 10 bases, with 11 bases sitting between them. The CDR3 totals 12 residues. CDR1 and CDR2 (germline): MDHEN, SYDVKM. The DNA of the CDR3 is TGTGCCAGCAGTCCAGAGGGGACAAAACTGTTTTTT. Its translation: CASSPEGTKLFF.

This chain connects TRBV6-6 to TRBJ2-3; 11 nucleotides line up with TRBD2. The V gene end was trimmed by 4 bases and the J gene end by 4 bases; junction bases not matched to a gene: 7. This CDR3 contains 16 residues. Germline CDR1 reads MNHNY; CDR2 reads SVGAGI (reference sequence). The CDR3 coding sequence is TGTGCCAGCAGTTGGCTAGCGGGGGGCCGGGCAGATACGCAGTATTTT. Encoded protein: CASSWLAGGRADTQYF.